A single sample is the source of the 7 T cell receptor beta chains below, sequenced in a study of cytomegalovirus exposure and HLA in healthy donors (TCRdb year 2017). Receptor libraries were prepared by the immunoSEQ multiplex PCR assay. TCRdb re-hosts the immuneACCESS table, in-frame sequences only. Its copies lack some clones; in the studies checked, an unresolved V gene accounts for under half of them, and the cause for the rest is not known. Present in this sample are 150,000 to 200,000 clones, around 82% of which were seen just once. The top ten clones comprise 2.5% to 3% of the sample. The source material was PBMCs. The receptor set was obtained from a woman younger than 35 in good health and CMV-seropositive.

The chain joins TRBV7-3 to TRBJ2-7; no clear D gene. Germline V gene sequence: CDR1 SGHTA, CDR2 FQGTGA. The V end was cut by 1 base, the J end by 2 bases, with 6 bases between. The CDR3 has 13 amino acids. As DNA, the CDR3 is TGTGCCAGCAGCTTAATCAGTCCCTACGAGCAGTACTTC. Amino acid sequence: CASSLISPYEQYF.

The CDR3 nucleotides read TGTGCCAGCAGCCCACAGGGCCAGGGGACGAGAGAGCAGTACTTC. Its translation: CASSPQGQGTREQYF. The rearrangement uses TRBV7-6 and TRBJ2-7; tentatively, D is TRBD1 (6 bases). The CDR3 sequence is 15 residues long. Trimming removed 5 bases at V and 7 bases at J, with 21 bases between. Germline loops: CDR1 SGHVS, CDR2 FNYEAQ.

This chain uses TRBV5-1 with TRBJ2-5, with a weak D call TRBD2 (5 bases). CDR3 length: 14 residues. Trimming took 0 bases from V and 3 from J, leaving 9 bases between them. Germline V gene data show CDR1 as SGHRS and CDR2 as YFSETQ. The CDR3 region has the DNA TGCGCCAGCAGCTTGGGTGCCGGGGAAGAGACCCAGTACTTC. This encodes CASSLGAGEETQYF.

V usage is TRBV5-1 and J usage is TRBJ2-5; no firm D call. The CDR3 runs to 13 residues. V lost 0 bases and J 1 base, leaving 4 bases between the germline ends. Germline assignment: CDR1 SGHRS and CDR2 YFSETQ. This chain's CDR3 is CASSLGAQETQYF. The DNA of the CDR3 is TGCGCCAGCAGCTTGGGGGCCCAAGAGACCCAGTACTTC.

This clone has just a few counts. This chain uses TRBV7-9 with TRBJ2-5, with D possibly being TRBD2 (5 bases). The CDR3 runs 15 residues. Trimming cost V 5 bases and J 2 bases, with 15 bases left between them. The germline V gene has CDR1 SEHNR and CDR2 FQNEAQ (reference sequence). CDR3 nucleotides: TGTGCCAGCAGCCCCTCTAGAGCGGCTCAAGAGACCCAGTACTTC. Protein: CASSPSRAAQETQYF.

V is TRBV23-1 and J is TRBJ2-7, with TRBD2 as a possible D gene (5 bases). TRBV23-1 is labeled an ORF, and its function is uncertain. CDR3 size: 18 residues. Trimming left V 0 bases short and J 1 base short, with 19 bases between. The CDR3 here is CASSQSHRIGEISYEQYF. The CDR3 bases are TGCGCCAGCAGTCAATCTCATAGGATTGGGGAGATATCCTACGAGCAGTACTTC.

The rearrangement uses TRBV5-6 and TRBJ1-5, with 11 bases identical to TRBD1. This CDR3 is built from 16 residues. The V gene end was trimmed by 2 bases and the J gene end by 1 base; junction bases not matched to a gene: 2. Germline CDR1 and CDR2: SGHDT and YYEEEE. The CDR3 loop reads CASSFGQGASNQPQHF. The CDR3 nucleotides read TGTGCCAGCAGCTTCGGACAGGGGGCCAGCAATCAGCCCCAGCATTTT.